These 13 T cell receptor beta chains were sequenced from one sample in a study of T-cell memory formation after mild COVID-19. TCRdb reprocessed the 5' RACE reads via MiXCR and lists one record per CDR3 protein. The sample includes about 470,000 distinct CDR3 sequences, about 23% seen only once; the top ten take under 15%. Sequences were obtained from PBMCs or a T cell subset sorted from them (not recorded which). These receptors were collected from an adult woman who had mild COVID-19 (a few samples of this study predate the infection). Cell type and time point are not known.

The rearrangement joins TRBV20-1 to TRBJ2-3, with 9 bases matching TRBD2. This CDR3 spans 18 amino acids. V was clipped by 4 bases and J by 7 bases; unmatched bases: 21. Germline assignment: CDR1 DFQATT and CDR2 SNEGSKA (reference sequence). DNA of the CDR3: TGCAGTGCTATCGCTAGCGGGAAGTTTCTGGGTTTGGGGCATACGCAGTATTTT. Translation: CSAIASGKFLGLGHTQYF.

This clonotype has at least ten counts. This chain links TRBV5-1 with TRBJ1-6; 7 bases fit TRBD1. CDR3 length equals 14 residues. Per germline, CDR1 SGHRS and CDR2 YFSETQ. Trimming at V came to 6 bases and at J to 8 bases, leaving 8 bases not matched to a gene. The CDR3 DNA is TGCGCCAGCACCCTTCGACAGGGCGATTCACCCCTCCACTTT. Translated: CASTLRQGDSPLHF. Together with reference TRBV5-1 and TRBJ1-6, the CDR3 gives the full variable domain: KAGVTQTPRYLIKTRGQQVTLSCSPISGHRSVSWYQQTPGQGLQFLFEYFSETQRNKGNFPGRFSGRQFSNSRSEMNVSTLELGDSALYLCASTLRQGDSPLHFGNGTRLTVT.

Many counts were recorded for this clonotype. The chain combines TRBV4-1 with TRBJ1-1, with 12 nucleotides matching TRBD1. Germline CDR1 is MGHRA and CDR2 is YSYEKL. This CDR3 contains 18 residues. The junction had 11 bases not matched to a gene; V was cut back by 2 bases and J by 4 bases. CDR3: CASSQYSGTGGLSTEAFF. The CDR3 nucleotides are TGCGCCAGCAGCCAATACTCCGGGACAGGGGGCCTGAGCACTGAAGCTTTCTTT.

The chain couples TRBV11-3 to TRBJ1-2; TRBD1 agrees at 7 bases. Germline V gene lookup returns CDR1 SGHNT and CDR2 YENEEA. The ends lost 5 bases at V and 9 bases at J; junction bases unmatched: 9. The CDR3 sequence is 13 residues long. This chain's CDR3 is CASSPGQSFSYTF. The DNA of the CDR3 is TGTGCCAGCAGCCCGGGACAGAGCTTCAGCTACACCTTC.

The chain couples TRBV11-3 to TRBJ1-2, with D possibly being TRBD1 (6 bases). V was cut by 4 bases and J by 4 bases, with 19 bases left in between. Looked up from germline, CDR1 is SGHNT and CDR2 is YENEEA. CDR3 length equals 16 residues. CDR3 sequence: CASSSLGGGSRYGYTF. For the CDR3, the DNA is TGTGCCAGCAGCTCCCTAGGTGGGGGCTCTCGCTATGGCTACACCTTC.

This clonotype has a single count. V gene TRBV19 combines with J gene TRBJ1-2; possibly TRBD1 for D (5 bases). This CDR3 has 15 amino acids. Per germline, CDR1 LNHDA and CDR2 SQIVND (reference sequence). V was cut by 6 bases and J by 4 bases, with 18 bases left in between. Here the CDR3 reads CASRATVVGSYGYTF. In nucleotides, the CDR3 is TGTGCCAGTAGGGCGACAGTAGTCGGTAGCTATGGCTACACCTTC.

A few counts support this clonotype. The chain links TRBV20-1 to TRBJ2-3; 10 positions agree with TRBD1. Germline V gene sequence: CDR1 DFQATT, CDR2 SNEGSKA (reference sequence). This CDR3 comprises 15 residues. The J segment lost 6 bases and the V segment lost 3 bases, leaving 9 bases of the junction unmatched. The CDR3 loop reads CSASLRQGAKDTQYF. Written as DNA, the CDR3 is TGCAGTGCTAGCCTCCGACAGGGGGCTAAGGATACGCAGTATTTT.

The chain carries TRBV12-3 or TRBV12-4 and TRBJ1-2; perhaps TRBD1 as D (5 bases). V was pared by 4 bases and J by 5 bases, with 14 bases between. The CDR3 totals 14 residues. CDR3 region: CASSWVEAGYGYTF. The CDR3 DNA sequence: TGTGCCAGCAGTTGGGTGGAAGCAGGGTATGGCTACACCTTC.

The chain couples TRBV20-1 to TRBJ2-7; a possible D gene is TRBD1 (6 bases). CDR1 DFQATT and CDR2 SNEGSKA come from the germline V gene (reference sequence). This CDR3 region has 13 residues. The ends were cut back, 5 bases at V and 2 bases at J, with 13 bases in the middle. The DNA for the CDR3 is TGCAGTGCTTGGACAGAATCAGCCTACGAGCAGTACTTC. It yields the protein CSAWTESAYEQYF.

This clonotype occurred a few times. In DNA form, the CDR3 reads TGCGCCAGCAGCTTCCAAGGGGGCTACTATGGCTACACCTTC. This gives the protein CASSFQGGYYGYTF. The chain joins TRBV5-1 to TRBJ1-2; 7 nucleotides match TRBD1. V was clipped by 2 bases and J by 3 bases; unmatched bases: 4. The CDR3 runs to 14 residues. The V gene's germline CDR1 is SGHRS and CDR2 YFSETQ.

The table lists this clonotype with a few counts. This rearrangement joins TRBV5-1 to TRBJ1-1; D not resolved. The V gene lost 7 bases and the J gene lost 5 bases, with 15 bases spanning the gap. CDR3 length: 13 amino acids. Germline lookup yields CDR1 SGHRS and CDR2 YFSETQ. The CDR3 coding sequence is TGCGCCAGCGCGCCCGGAAGCGGTACTGAAGCTTTCTTT. Amino acid sequence: CASAPGSGTEAFF. Full variable domain (outside the CDR3, taken from reference TRBV5-1 and TRBJ1-1): KAGVTQTPRYLIKTRGQQVTLSCSPISGHRSVSWYQQTPGQGLQFLFEYFSETQRNKGNFPGRFSGRQFSNSRSEMNVSTLELGDSALYLCASAPGSGTEAFFGQGTRLTVV.

This clonotype occurred a few times. The chain recombines TRBV10-3 with TRBJ2-5; D gene uncertain. This CDR3 contains 15 residues. V was shortened by 4 bases and J by 1 base, with 13 bases between the two germline ends. CDR1 is ENHRY and CDR2 is SYGVKD in the germline V gene. The CDR3 nucleotides are TGTGCCATCAGTGCCTCGGGCTGGGCCCAAGAGACCCAGTACTTC. Translated, it gives CAISASGWAQETQYF.

Here the CDR3 reads CASSYEGGSLKTQYF. The CDR3 DNA is TGTGCCAGCAGTTACGAGGGAGGGAGCCTGAAGACCCAGTACTTC. The chain recombines TRBV6-2 or TRBV6-3 with TRBJ2-5; 7 bases align to TRBD2. V gave up 2 bases and J gave up 6 bases; unmatched junction bases: 9. The CDR3 is 15 amino acids. Germline V gene lookup returns CDR1 MNHEY and CDR2 SVGEGT.